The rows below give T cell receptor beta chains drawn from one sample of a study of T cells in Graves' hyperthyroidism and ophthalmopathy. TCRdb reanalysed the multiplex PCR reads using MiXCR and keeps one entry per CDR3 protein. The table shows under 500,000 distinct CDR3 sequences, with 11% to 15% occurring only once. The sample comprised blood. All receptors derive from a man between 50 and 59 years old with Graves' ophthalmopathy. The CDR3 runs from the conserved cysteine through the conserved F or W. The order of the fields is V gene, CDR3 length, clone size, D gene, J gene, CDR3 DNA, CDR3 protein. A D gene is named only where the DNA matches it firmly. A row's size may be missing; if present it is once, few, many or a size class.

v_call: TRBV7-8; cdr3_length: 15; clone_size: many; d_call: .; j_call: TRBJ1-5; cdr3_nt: TGTGCCAGCAGCTTAGGATCAGGGATCGATCAGCCCCAGCATTTT; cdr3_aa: CASSLGSGIDQPQHF
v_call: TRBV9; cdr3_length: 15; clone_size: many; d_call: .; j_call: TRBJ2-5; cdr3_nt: TGTGCCAGCAGCGGGGGAGTTGGCAGGGTGGAGACCCAGTACTTC; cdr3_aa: CASSGGVGRVETQYF
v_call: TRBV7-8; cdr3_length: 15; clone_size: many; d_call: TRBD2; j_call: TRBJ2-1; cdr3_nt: TGTGCCAGCAGCCTACAGCGGGGCCAATACAATGAGCAGTTCTTC; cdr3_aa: CASSLQRGQYNEQFF
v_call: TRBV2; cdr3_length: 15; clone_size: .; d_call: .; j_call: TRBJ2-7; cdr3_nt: TGTGCCAGCACGAAGGGGCGAGCGGACACCTACGAGCAGTACTTC; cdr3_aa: CASTKGRADTYEQYF
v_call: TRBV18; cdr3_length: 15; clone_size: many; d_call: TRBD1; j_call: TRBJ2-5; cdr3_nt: TGTGCCAGCTCACAAACGACAGGGGGCCAAGAGACCCAGTACTTC; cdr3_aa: CASSQTTGGQETQYF
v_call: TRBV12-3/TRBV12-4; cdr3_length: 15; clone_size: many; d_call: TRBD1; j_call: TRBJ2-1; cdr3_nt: TGTGCCAGCAGTTTACACAGGGGGAGGAACAATGAGCAGTTCTTC; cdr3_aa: CASSLHRGRNNEQFF
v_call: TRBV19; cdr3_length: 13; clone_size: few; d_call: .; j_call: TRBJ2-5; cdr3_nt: TGTGCCAGTAGCAAATCCAGGGAAGAGACCCAGTACTTC; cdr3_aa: CASSKSREETQYF
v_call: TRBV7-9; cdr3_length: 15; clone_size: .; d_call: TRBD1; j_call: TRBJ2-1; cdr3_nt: TGTGCCAGCAGCCCCGGGACAGGTTTTGGCAATGAGCAGTTTTTC; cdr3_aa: CASSPGTGFGNEQFF
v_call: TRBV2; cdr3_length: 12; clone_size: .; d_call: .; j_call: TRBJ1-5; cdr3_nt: TGTGCCAGCAGTGGGACGAATCAGCCCCAGCATTTT; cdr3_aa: CASSGTNQPQHF
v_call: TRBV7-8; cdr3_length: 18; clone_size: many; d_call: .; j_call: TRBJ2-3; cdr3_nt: TGTGCCAGCAGCTTAGGCCCAATTGGGCGCCTATCCACAGATACGCAGTATTTT; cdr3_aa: CASSLGPIGRLSTDTQYF